The text below deals with one T cell receptor beta chain. Its antigen is undetermined. The CDR3 is 14 amino acids. Germline V lookup: CDR1 MNHNY, CDR2 SVGAGI (reference sequence). The V gene lost 4 bases and the J gene lost 4 bases, with 12 bases spanning the gap. Following autologous stem cell transplantation, relapse occurred in every patient, and exposure to brentuximab vedotin varied. This entry is derived from a study of PD-1 blockade in classical Hodgkin lymphoma. The study's findings and limits: Undefined causes, possibly disease activity or prior therapy, underlie the repertoire differences.

The table came from immunoSEQ multiplex PCR; TCRdb's copy has only in-frame clones and leaves some out. The sample records approximately 160,000 clones, nearly 80% being singletons. V is TRBV6-6 and J is TRBJ2-3; D is ambiguous. The origin of this receptor is a human donor with classical Hodgkin lymphoma. The sequenced sample was peripheral blood mononuclear cells (PBMCs), obtained before the second cycle of nivolumab. For the CDR3, the DNA is TGTGCCAGCAGTTCCAGGTCTGGGGCAGATACGCAGTATTTT. It is translated as CASSSRSGADTQYF.